This is a list of T cell receptor beta chains from one sample in a study of cytomegalovirus exposure and HLA in healthy donors. TCRdb's copy holds only in-frame clones and misses some; the assay was immunoSEQ multiplex PCR. The data hold 140,000 or so clones, with roughly three quarters observed a single time. Sample: PBMCs. The receptors come from a female donor in good health and CMV-seronegative. Both conserved end residues are part of each CDR3. Each record gives: V gene, J gene, D gene, clone size, CDR3 protein, CDR3 DNA. A D gene is named only where the DNA matches it firmly. Clone size is not always given. Where it is, it says once, few, many or a class for expanded clones.

v_gene: TRBV30; j_gene: TRBJ1-4; d_gene: .; abundance: .; CDR3aa: CAWSPADTTNEKLFF; CDR3nt: TGTGCCTGGAGTCCCGCAGACACAACTAATGAAAAACTGTTTTTT
v_gene: TRBV7-9; j_gene: TRBJ2-3; d_gene: TRBD1; abundance: .; CDR3aa: CASSRFGQGAPHTQYF; CDR3nt: TGTGCCAGCAGCCGTTTTGGACAGGGGGCTCCTCATACGCAGTATTTT
v_gene: TRBV7-9; j_gene: TRBJ2-7; d_gene: TRBD1; abundance: .; CDR3aa: CASSRGRDRGLYEQYF; CDR3nt: TGTGCCAGCAGCCGGGGGCGGGACAGGGGACTTTACGAGCAGTACTTC
v_gene: TRBV7-9; j_gene: TRBJ2-2; d_gene: TRBD1; abundance: .; CDR3aa: CASSERQGRRTGELFF; CDR3nt: TGTGCCAGCAGCGAGAGACAGGGACGTAGGACCGGGGAGCTGTTTTTT
v_gene: TRBV9; j_gene: TRBJ1-1; d_gene: .; abundance: .; CDR3aa: CASSVGWGPNTEAFF; CDR3nt: TGTGCCAGCAGCGTAGGATGGGGGCCGAACACTGAAGCTTTCTTT
v_gene: TRBV4-3; j_gene: TRBJ2-1; d_gene: TRBD2; abundance: few; CDR3aa: CASSHTRTSGVDNEQFF; CDR3nt: TGCGCCAGCAGCCATACCCGGACTAGCGGGGTGGACAATGAGCAGTTCTTC
v_gene: TRBV12-5; j_gene: TRBJ2-3; d_gene: .; abundance: .; CDR3aa: CASGGSATDTQYF; CDR3nt: TGTGCTAGTGGTGGGAGTGCCACAGATACGCAGTATTTT
v_gene: TRBV28; j_gene: TRBJ1-5; d_gene: .; abundance: few; CDR3aa: CASSGLFQHF; CDR3nt: TGTGCCAGCAGTGGACTGTTCCAGCATTTT
v_gene: TRBV4-1; j_gene: TRBJ2-1; d_gene: TRBD2; abundance: .; CDR3aa: CASSQDWTSGAYNEQFF; CDR3nt: TGCGCCAGCAGCCAAGACTGGACTAGCGGGGCCTACAATGAGCAGTTCTTC
v_gene: TRBV28; j_gene: TRBJ1-2; d_gene: .; abundance: .; CDR3aa: CASSLAGGRNYGYTF; CDR3nt: TGTGCCAGCAGTTTGGCCGGGGGACGGAACTATGGCTACACCTTC
v_gene: TRBV7-2; j_gene: TRBJ1-2; d_gene: TRBD1; abundance: .; CDR3aa: CASSGGTGYGYTF; CDR3nt: TGTGCCAGCAGCGGGGGGACAGGCTATGGCTACACCTTC
v_gene: TRBV9; j_gene: TRBJ2-2; d_gene: TRBD1; abundance: .; CDR3aa: CASSEQGAPTGELFF; CDR3nt: TGTGCCAGCAGCGAACAGGGGGCGCCCACCGGGGAGCTGTTTTTT
v_gene: TRBV4-1; j_gene: TRBJ2-1; d_gene: .; abundance: .; CDR3aa: CASSQTELLGEQFF; CDR3nt: TGCGCCAGCAGCCAAACTGAGCTGCTCGGTGAGCAGTTCTTC
v_gene: TRBV28; j_gene: TRBJ1-1; d_gene: .; abundance: once; CDR3aa: CASSSAPGVLRTEAFF; CDR3nt: TGTGCCAGCAGTTCGGCCCCAGGGGTCCTAAGGACTGAAGCTTTCTTT
v_gene: TRBV18; j_gene: TRBJ2-1; d_gene: TRBD2; abundance: .; CDR3aa: CASSPGLAPNEQFF; CDR3nt: TGTGCCAGCTCACCGGGACTAGCTCCAAATGAGCAGTTCTTC
v_gene: TRBV7-8; j_gene: TRBJ1-6; d_gene: .; abundance: once; CDR3aa: CASSSSLDGSSYNSPLHF; CDR3nt: TGTGCCAGCAGCTCCTCATTGGACGGGAGCTCCTATAATTCACCCCTCCACTTT
v_gene: TRBV19; j_gene: TRBJ1-5; d_gene: .; abundance: .; CDR3aa: CASNGGLQGVDSPPQHF; CDR3nt: TGTGCCAGTAATGGGGGATTACAGGGAGTCGATAGTCCGCCCCAGCATTTT
v_gene: TRBV7-9; j_gene: TRBJ1-5; d_gene: .; abundance: .; CDR3aa: CSSSQGNSNQPQHF; CDR3nt: TGTTCCAGCAGCCAGGGGAATAGCAATCAGCCCCAGCATTTT
v_gene: TRBV6-5; j_gene: TRBJ2-7; d_gene: TRBD2; abundance: .; CDR3aa: CASSIPAGESYEQYF; CDR3nt: TGTGCCAGCAGTATACCGGCGGGAGAGTCCTACGAGCAGTACTTC
v_gene: TRBV5-1; j_gene: TRBJ2-5; d_gene: .; abundance: .; CDR3aa: CASSFSETQYF; CDR3nt: TGCGCCAGCAGCTTTAGTGAGACCCAGTACTTC
v_gene: TRBV11-3; j_gene: TRBJ2-5; d_gene: TRBD2; abundance: once; CDR3aa: CASSFSREGPPETQYF; CDR3nt: TGTGCCAGCAGCTTCTCGCGGGAGGGCCCCCCAGAGACCCAGTACTTC
v_gene: TRBV10-1; j_gene: TRBJ1-5; d_gene: .; abundance: once; CDR3aa: CASTADNSNQPQHF; CDR3nt: TGCGCCAGCACGGCGGATAATAGCAATCAGCCCCAGCATTTT
v_gene: TRBV27; j_gene: TRBJ2-7; d_gene: TRBD1; abundance: .; CDR3aa: CASTPTGDYEQYF; CDR3nt: TGTGCCAGCACCCCGACAGGGGACTACGAGCAGTACTTC
v_gene: TRBV7-8; j_gene: TRBJ1-1; d_gene: .; abundance: .; CDR3aa: CASSSLRNTEAFF; CDR3nt: TGTGCCAGCAGCTCCTTGCGAAACACTGAAGCTTTCTTT
v_gene: TRBV5-6; j_gene: TRBJ2-3; d_gene: TRBD1; abundance: once; CDR3aa: CASSLGTGTDTQYF; CDR3nt: TGTGCCAGCAGCTTGGGGACAGGGACAGATACGCAGTATTTT